The TCR beta chain described here comes from a study of cytomegalovirus exposure and HLA in healthy donors. Germline CDR1 is MGHRA and CDR2 is YSYEKL. This CDR3 has 16 amino acids. V was pared by 7 bases and J by 0 bases, with 7 bases of the junction left unmatched. Here immunoSEQ multiplex PCR was the method, and the copy in TCRdb shows in-frame clones only, minus some. This table holds about 44,000 clones, 93% found once. The V gene is TRBV4-1, the J gene TRBJ2-1; 9 nucleotides align to TRBD2. The sample taken for sequencing was PBMCs. The sequence came from a young woman in good health and CMV-seronegative. The CDR3 loop reads CASTSSGGSSYNEQFF. The CDR3 nucleotides are TGCGCCAGCACCTCAAGCGGGGGGAGCTCCTACAATGAGCAGTTCTTC.